This TCR beta chain was sequenced in a study of blood T cell repertoires in COVID-19. Per the study methods: Cell counts per sample came from amplifying reference gene primers. This table comes from immunoSEQ multiplex PCR, and its TCRdb copy is limited to in-frame clones, with some not included. The DNA was the basis for D and trimming; V, J and clone size are from that table. Seen here are tens of thousands of clones, roughly nine tenths observed once, and the top ten hold roughly a tenth. V was cut by 6 bases and J by 0 bases, with 9 bases left in between. CDR1 is WNHNN, CDR2 SYGVQD, per germline (reference sequence). This CDR3 is 13 amino acids long.

The rearrangement links TRBV10-1 to TRBJ2-7; unclear D gene. The sequencing sample was made of peripheral blood. The receptor was derived from a human donor with acute or convalescent COVID-19. The donor label of this sample is uncertain. As DNA, the CDR3 is TGCGCCAGCAGCCCTAGGAACTCCTACGAGCAGTACTTC. It is translated as CASSPRNSYEQYF.